This T cell receptor (beta chain) is from a study of blood T cell repertoires in COVID-19. At the level of the study: PBMCs, B-cell-depleted T cells, or T cells were the source of the cDNA or gDNA that made up the material.

Source study methods: Nucleated cell counts were estimated from reference gene primer amplification. This table comes from immunoSEQ multiplex PCR, and its TCRdb copy is limited to in-frame clones, with some not included. D and trimming come from the DNA, and the V and J calls and clone size come from that table. This table has 200,000 to 250,000 clones, 85% appearing once. Trimming removed 3 bases at V and 2 bases at J, with 9 bases between. Germline CDR1 and CDR2: LGHDT and YNNKEL (reference sequence). The CDR3 extends over 14 amino acids. Seattle's cohort entered during active infection and was followed longitudinally.

Material: peripheral blood. This sequence originates from a man in his forties or fifties with COVID-19, enrolled during active disease. This chain connects TRBV3-1 (or the pseudogene TRBV3-2) to TRBJ2-3, with D unclear. CDR3 amino acids: CASSHTSITDTQYF. CDR3 in DNA: TGTGCCAGCAGCCATACAAGTATCACAGATACGCAGTATTTT.